The rows below give T cell receptor beta chains drawn from one sample of a study of read filtering for tumor transcriptome and immune sequencing. TCRdb re-called the reads through MiXCR, storing one row per CDR3 protein. The sample lists about 130,000 distinct CDR3 sequences, about an eighth occurring once. The specimen sequenced was a population of CD138-negative cells sorted from bone marrow. The receptors stem from a donor at least 40 years old with multiple myeloma. CDR3s include the opening cysteine and the closing phenylalanine or tryptophan. The D gene is left open where the match is weak. Clone size is shown for a subset of rows, as once, few, many or a class of expanded clone.

D	J	V	size	CDR3	DNA
TRBD2	TRBJ2-1	TRBV27	many	CASRRTPSGMANEQFF	TGTGCCAGCAGGCGTACCCCTAGCGGGATGGCCAATGAGCAGTTCTTC
TRBD2	TRBJ2-1	TRBV7-3	many	CASSVTGLASPYNEQFF	TGTGCCAGCAGCGTAACGGGACTAGCGAGTCCCTACAATGAGCAGTTCTTC
TRBD2	TRBJ2-1	TRBV4-2	many	CASSPPGVSGRAHEQFF	TGTGCCAGCAGCCCCCCCGGGGTCAGCGGGAGGGCCCACGAGCAGTTCTTC
NA	TRBJ2-5	TRBV29-1	many	CSVGKGSGETQYF	TGCAGCGTTGGAAAGGGGAGTGGCGAGACCCAGTACTTC
NA	TRBJ2-7	TRBV28	many	CASSFLVYEQYF	TGTGCCAGCAGTTTTCTCGTCTACGAGCAGTACTTC
TRBD1	TRBJ2-3	TRBV6-1	many	CASGQEVADTQYF	TGTGCCAGCGGACAGGAGGTTGCAGATACGCAGTATTTT
NA	TRBJ1-1	TRBV3-1	many	CASSRSDRNTEAFF	TGTGCCAGCAGCCGCTCGGACAGGAACACTGAAGCTTTCTTT
TRBD2	TRBJ2-1	TRBV7-2	many	CASSLKAGDRNEQFF	TGTGCCAGCAGCTTAAAGGCGGGAGACCGCAATGAGCAGTTCTTC
NA	TRBJ2-5	TRBV5-4	NA	CASSLDGLGETQYF	TGTGCCAGCAGCTTGGACGGGCTGGGGGAGACCCAGTACTTC
NA	TRBJ1-1	TRBV27	many	CASSPDRQAGTEAFF	TGTGCCAGCAGTCCAGATCGACAGGCCGGGACTGAAGCTTTCTTT
NA	TRBJ2-3	TRBV20-1	many	CSAVEFRATDTQYF	TGCAGTGCCGTAGAGTTCAGGGCCACAGATACGCAGTATTTT
NA	TRBJ1-6	TRBV6-5	NA	CASSRPIWGGNSPLHF	TGTGCCAGCAGTCGACCGATTTGGGGCGGTAATTCACCCCTCCACTTT
TRBD2	TRBJ2-1	TRBV4-2	many	CASSPSGGSYHEQFF	TGTGCCAGCAGCCCAAGCGGGGGAAGCTACCATGAGCAGTTCTTC
TRBD2	TRBJ2-4	TRBV12-3/TRBV12-4	few	CASSLGLANIQYF	TGTGCCAGCAGTTTGGGACTAGCAAACATTCAGTACTTC
TRBD2	TRBJ2-7	TRBV6-6	few	CASGLAGSEQYF	TGTGCCAGCGGACTAGCGGGAAGCGAGCAGTACTTC